This TCR beta chain originates from a study of cytotoxic CD8 clonotypes in ibrutinib-treated CLL. Data came from immunoSEQ multiplex PCR; TCRdb stores just in-frame clones and leaves some out. The sample holds 150,000 to 200,000 clones, approximately 90% seen once. V lost 3 bases to trimming and J lost 8 bases, with 13 bases between them. This CDR3 comprises 12 residues. Per germline, CDR1 SQVTM and CDR2 ANQGSEA. The specimen comprised PBMCs, sampled at disease progression, from a patient treated with ibrutinib. This chain joins TRBV29-1 and TRBJ1-2, with D unresolved. The TCR originated in a human donor with chronic lymphocytic leukemia. The CDR3 DNA reads as TGCAGCGTTGAGAACTCCCGGTGGGGCTACACCTTC. This codes for CSVENSRWGYTF.